The 14 T cell receptor beta chains listed next were all sequenced from one sample in a study of cytomegalovirus exposure and HLA in healthy donors. 60 Vbeta and 13 Jbeta primers were used in PCR. Here immunoSEQ multiplex PCR was the method, and the copy in TCRdb shows in-frame clones only, minus some. This sample has roughly 160,000 clones; around 77% occur once, and the top ten carry approximately 1.6%. Specimen: PBMCs. The receptor source for this set is a young woman in good health and CMV-seronegative.

The chain combines TRBV5-1 with TRBJ1-6, with 8 bases matching TRBD1. Germline lookup yields CDR1 SGHRS and CDR2 YFSETQ. J lost 14 bases, V lost 4 bases, and 17 bases had no gene match. The CDR3 has 16 residues. The CDR3 loop reads CASSSGQGLDLTSLHF. CDR3 DNA: TGCGCCAGCAGCAGTGGACAGGGTCTGGATCTCACGTCCCTCCACTTT.

The rearrangement uses TRBV27 and TRBJ1-1, with a weak D call TRBD1 (6 bases). The V gene lost 8 bases and the J gene lost 3 bases, with 19 bases spanning the gap. The CDR3 runs to 15 residues. Germline loops: CDR1 MNHEY, CDR2 SMNVEV (reference sequence). The CDR3 spells CASWGQQGWDTEAFF. CDR3 coding DNA: TGTGCCAGCTGGGGCCAACAGGGATGGGACACTGAAGCTTTCTTT.

The chain uses TRBV6-5 and TRBJ1-2, with D maybe TRBD1 (6 bases). This CDR3 spans 13 amino acids. Germline lookup yields CDR1 MNHEY and CDR2 SVGAGI. V shed 6 bases and J shed 8 bases, with 16 bases lying between them. The CDR3 spells CASSGGGARGYTF. The CDR3 DNA is TGTGCCAGCAGCGGAGGGGGGGCGCGGGGCTACACCTTC.

This chain uses TRBV5-1 with TRBJ2-3, with 14 bases fitting TRBD2. With 4 bases clipped from V and 1 base from J, the junction kept 8 bases outside the gene matches. Germline V CDR1 and CDR2: SGHRS, YFSETQ. This CDR3 has 18 amino acids. CDR3 amino acids: CASSAGTSGSVGTDTQYF. For the CDR3, the DNA is TGCGCCAGCAGCGCCGGGACTAGCGGGAGTGTTGGCACAGATACGCAGTATTTT. The variable domain in full, with the rest retrieved from reference TRBV5-1 and TRBJ2-3, is KAGVTQTPRYLIKTRGQQVTLSCSPISGHRSVSWYQQTPGQGLQFLFEYFSETQRNKGNFPGRFSGRQFSNSRSEMNVSTLELGDSALYLCASSAGTSGSVGTDTQYFGPGTRLTVL.

V gene TRBV27 combines with J gene TRBJ1-2; unclear D gene. CDR1 is MNHEY and CDR2 is SMNVEV in the germline V gene (reference sequence). Between the trimmed V and J ends, which lost 3 bases and 2 bases, there was a span of 7 bases. The CDR3 consists of 13 residues. The CDR3, as DNA: TGTGCCAGCAGTTTTGGTGAGAACTATGGCTACACCTTC. Protein: CASSFGENYGYTF.

This sequence joins TRBV7-2 and TRBJ2-7, with TRBD2 identical over 7 bases. The CDR3 runs 15 residues. The germline V gene has CDR1 SGHTA and CDR2 FQGNSA. The trim removed 5 bases at V and 3 bases at J, leaving 10 bases unmatched. CDR3 residues: CASSQSGLQVYEQYF. The CDR3, as DNA: TGTGCCAGCAGCCAATCGGGACTACAAGTCTACGAGCAGTACTTC.

Concerning this clone: A read error may account for a junction end that differs from germline. The CDR3 spells CAHSGPRKDYPF. CDR3 DNA: TGTGCCCACTCAGGCCCCCGTAAGGACTACCCCTTC. The rearrangement joins TRBV30 to TRBJ1-2; no reliable D call. Germline values: CDR1 GTSNPN, CDR2 SVGIG (reference sequence). The CDR3 has 12 amino acids.

The genes are TRBV28 and TRBJ2-5; D is ambiguous. Trimming shortened V by 6 bases and J by 5 bases, and 7 bases separated the two germline ends. In germline, CDR1 is MDHEN, CDR2 SYDVKM. The CDR3 is 11 amino acids. The CDR3 loop reads CASRLRETQYF. Written as DNA, the CDR3 is TGTGCCAGCAGACTGCGGGAGACCCAGTACTTC.

This clone was counted a few times. CDR3 protein: CASSASGPSSYNEQFF. The CDR3 bases are TGTGCCAGCAGCGCAAGCGGACCGAGCTCCTACAATGAGCAGTTCTTC. The chain has TRBV9 and TRBJ2-1; maybe TRBD2 (5 bases). V gave up 3 bases and J gave up 0 bases, with 13 bases separating them. In germline, CDR1 is SGDLS, CDR2 YYNGEE. The CDR3 has 16 residues. The full variable domain, completed using reference TRBV9 and TRBJ2-1, is DSGVTQTPKHLITATGQRVTLRCSPRSGDLSVYWYQQSLDQGLQFLIQYYNGEERAKGNILERFSAQQFPDLHSELNLSSLELGDSALYFCASSASGPSSYNEQFFGPGTRLTVL.

The V call is TRBV18, the J call TRBJ2-7; D perhaps matches TRBD2 (7 bases). Germline V CDR1 and CDR2: KGHSH, LQKENI. CDR3 length: 15 residues. V lost 2 bases, J lost 2 bases, and 13 bases lay in between. The CDR3 DNA is TGTGCCAGCTCACCAAGCGGGACACGCACCTACGAGCAGTACTTC. Protein product: CASSPSGTRTYEQYF.

The J gene is TRBJ1-3, the V gene TRBV6-5; 8 positions agree with TRBD1. Germline values: CDR1 MNHEY, CDR2 SVGAGI. The CDR3 contains 14 residues. V lost 5 bases and J lost 1; bases outside the gene matches: 1. CDR3 DNA: TGTGCCAGCAGTCGGACAGGGTCTGGAAACACCATATATTTT. Translated: CASSRTGSGNTIYF.

CDR3 loop: CASSAGTSGTYNEQFF. CDR3 bases: TGTGCCAGCAGCGCCGGAACTAGCGGAACCTACAATGAGCAGTTCTTC. The chain employs TRBV7-6 and TRBJ2-1; TRBD2 aligns across 8 bases. From germline, CDR1 is SGHVS and CDR2 FNYEAQ. Trimming at V came to 5 bases and at J to 2 bases, leaving 8 bases not matched to a gene. CDR3 size: 16 residues.

In its sample, this clone was seen once. This chain joins TRBV4-1 and TRBJ1-1, with D possibly being TRBD1 (6 bases). This CDR3 spans 17 amino acids. In germline, CDR1 is MGHRA, CDR2 YSYEKL. The germline V and J ends were trimmed by 0 bases and 7 bases, with 21 bases remaining between them. CDR3 bases: TGCGCCAGCAGCCAAGACCCCGGACAGTTTGGACGGCTTGAAGCTTTCTTT. Its protein is CASSQDPGQFGRLEAFF.

This chain links TRBV9 with TRBJ2-5, with D maybe TRBD2 (5 bases). Looked up from germline, CDR1 is SGDLS and CDR2 is YYNGEE. The CDR3 is made up of 14 amino acids. Between the trimmed V and J ends, which lost 0 bases and 2 bases, there was a span of 8 bases. CDR3 region: CASSVGGQQETQYF. The CDR3, as DNA: TGTGCCAGCAGCGTAGGAGGGCAGCAAGAGACCCAGTACTTC.